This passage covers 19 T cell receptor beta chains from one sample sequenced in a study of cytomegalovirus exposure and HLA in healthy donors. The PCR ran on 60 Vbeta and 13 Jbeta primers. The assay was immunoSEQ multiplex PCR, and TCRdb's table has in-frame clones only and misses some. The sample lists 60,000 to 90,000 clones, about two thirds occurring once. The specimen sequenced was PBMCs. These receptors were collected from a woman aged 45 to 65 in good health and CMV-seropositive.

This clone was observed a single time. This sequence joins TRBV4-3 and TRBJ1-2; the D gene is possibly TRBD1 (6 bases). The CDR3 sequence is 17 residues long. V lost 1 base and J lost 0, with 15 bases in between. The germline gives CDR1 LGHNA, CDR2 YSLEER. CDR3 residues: CASSQGFNPGANYGYTF. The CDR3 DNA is TGCGCCAGCAGCCAAGGATTTAATCCAGGGGCTAACTATGGCTACACCTTC.

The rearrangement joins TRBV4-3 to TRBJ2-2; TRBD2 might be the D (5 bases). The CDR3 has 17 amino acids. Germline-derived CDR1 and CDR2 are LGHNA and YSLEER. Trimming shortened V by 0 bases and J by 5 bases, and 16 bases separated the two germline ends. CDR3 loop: CASSQDLGGPGTGELFF. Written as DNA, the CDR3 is TGCGCCAGCAGCCAAGATTTAGGTGGGCCGGGAACCGGGGAGCTGTTTTTT.

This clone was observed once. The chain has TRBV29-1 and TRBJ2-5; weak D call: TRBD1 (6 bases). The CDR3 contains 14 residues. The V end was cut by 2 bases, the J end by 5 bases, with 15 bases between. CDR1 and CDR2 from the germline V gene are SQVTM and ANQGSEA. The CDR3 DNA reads TGCAGCGTTGAACCGGTGCTAGGGGGTGAGACCCAGTACTTC. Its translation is CSVEPVLGGETQYF.

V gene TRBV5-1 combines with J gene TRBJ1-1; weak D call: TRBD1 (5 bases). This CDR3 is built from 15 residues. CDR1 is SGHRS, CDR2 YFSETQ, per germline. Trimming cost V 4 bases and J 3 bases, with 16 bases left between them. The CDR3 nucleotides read TGCGCCAGCAGCCCGATGACAGTTGGTGACACTGAAGCTTTCTTT. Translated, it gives CASSPMTVGDTEAFF.

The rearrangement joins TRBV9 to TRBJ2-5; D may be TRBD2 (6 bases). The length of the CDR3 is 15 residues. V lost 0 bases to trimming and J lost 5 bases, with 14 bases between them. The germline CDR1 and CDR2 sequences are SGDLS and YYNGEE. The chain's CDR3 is CASSVVASAPETQYF. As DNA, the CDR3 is TGTGCCAGCAGCGTAGTGGCTAGCGCCCCCGAGACCCAGTACTTC.

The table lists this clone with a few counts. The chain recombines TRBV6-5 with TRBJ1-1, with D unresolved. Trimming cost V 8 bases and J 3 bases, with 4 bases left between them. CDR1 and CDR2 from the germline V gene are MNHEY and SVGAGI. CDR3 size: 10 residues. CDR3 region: CASPDTEAFF. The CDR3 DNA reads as TGTGCCAGCCCAGACACTGAAGCTTTCTTT.

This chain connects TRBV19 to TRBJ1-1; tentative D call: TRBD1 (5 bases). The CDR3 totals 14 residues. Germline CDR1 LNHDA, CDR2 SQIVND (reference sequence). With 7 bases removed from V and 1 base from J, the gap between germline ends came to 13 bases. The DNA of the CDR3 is TGTGCCAGTATGAAACAGGTGGCGAACACTGAAGCTTTCTTT. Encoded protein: CASMKQVANTEAFF.

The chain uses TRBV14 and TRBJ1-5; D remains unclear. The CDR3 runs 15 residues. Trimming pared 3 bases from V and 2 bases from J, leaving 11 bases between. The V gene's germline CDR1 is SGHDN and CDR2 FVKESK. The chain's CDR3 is CASSHPGWGNQPQHF. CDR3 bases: TGTGCCAGCAGCCACCCGGGGTGGGGCAATCAGCCCCAGCATTTT.

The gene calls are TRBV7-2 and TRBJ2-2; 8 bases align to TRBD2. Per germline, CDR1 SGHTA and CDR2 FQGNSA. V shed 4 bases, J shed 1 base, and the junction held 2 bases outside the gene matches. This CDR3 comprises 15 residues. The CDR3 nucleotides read TGTGCCAGCAGCTGGGCGGGGGGGAACACCGGGGAGCTGTTTTTT. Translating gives CASSWAGGNTGELFF. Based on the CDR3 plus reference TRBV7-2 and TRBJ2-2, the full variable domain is GAGVSQSPSNKVTEKGKDVELRCDPISGHTALYWYRQSLGQGLEFLIYFQGNSAPDKSGLPSDRFSAERTGGSVSTLTIQRTQQEDSAVYLCASSWAGGNTGELFFGEGSRLTVL.

CDR3 sequence: CASSPRTSGGADEQFF. DNA for the CDR3: TGTGCCAGCTCACCACGAACTAGCGGGGGGGCAGATGAGCAGTTCTTC. The chain uses TRBV18 and TRBJ2-1; 13 bases match TRBD2. CDR1 is KGHSH, CDR2 LQKENI, per germline. CDR3 length equals 16 residues. J gave up 8 bases and V 1 base, and 5 bases lay outside the gene matches. The full variable domain, rest sourced from reference TRBV18 and TRBJ2-1, is NAGVMQNPRHLVRRRGQEARLRCSPMKGHSHVYWYRQLPEEGLKFMVYLQKENIIDESGMPKERFSAEFPKEGPSILRIQQVVRGDSAAYFCASSPRTSGGADEQFFGPGTRLTVL.

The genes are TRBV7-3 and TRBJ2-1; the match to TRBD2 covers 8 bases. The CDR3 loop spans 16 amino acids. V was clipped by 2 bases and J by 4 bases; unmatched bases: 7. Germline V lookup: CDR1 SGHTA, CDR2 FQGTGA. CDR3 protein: CASSLSSGSVYNEQFF. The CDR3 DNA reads TGTGCCAGCAGCTTATCCAGCGGGAGTGTATACAATGAGCAGTTCTTC.

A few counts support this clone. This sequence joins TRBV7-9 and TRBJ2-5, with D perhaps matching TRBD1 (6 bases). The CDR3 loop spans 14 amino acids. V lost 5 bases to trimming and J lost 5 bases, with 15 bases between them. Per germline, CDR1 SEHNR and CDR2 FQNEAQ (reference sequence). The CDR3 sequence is CASSQGTGRETQYF. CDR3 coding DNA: TGTGCCAGCAGCCAGGGGACGGGTCGGGAGACCCAGTACTTC.

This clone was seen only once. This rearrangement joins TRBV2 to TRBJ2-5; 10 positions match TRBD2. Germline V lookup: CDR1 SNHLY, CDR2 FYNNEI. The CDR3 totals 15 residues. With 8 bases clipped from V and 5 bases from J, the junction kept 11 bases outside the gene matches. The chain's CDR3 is CASSAGGPSAETQYF. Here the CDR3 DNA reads TGTGCCAGCTCAGCGGGAGGGCCGTCAGCGGAGACCCAGTACTTC.

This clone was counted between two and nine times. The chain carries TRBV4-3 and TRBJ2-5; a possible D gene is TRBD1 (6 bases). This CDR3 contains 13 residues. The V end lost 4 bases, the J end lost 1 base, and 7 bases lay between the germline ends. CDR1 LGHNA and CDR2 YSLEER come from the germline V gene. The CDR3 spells CASSPDSQETQYF. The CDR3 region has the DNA TGCGCCAGCAGCCCGGACAGCCAAGAGACCCAGTACTTC.

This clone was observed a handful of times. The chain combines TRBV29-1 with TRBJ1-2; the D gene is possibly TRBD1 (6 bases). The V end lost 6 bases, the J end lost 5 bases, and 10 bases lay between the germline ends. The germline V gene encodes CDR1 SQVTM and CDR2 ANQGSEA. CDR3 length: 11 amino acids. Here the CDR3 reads CSVGQPYGYTF. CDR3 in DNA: TGCAGCGTCGGACAGCCATATGGCTACACCTTC.

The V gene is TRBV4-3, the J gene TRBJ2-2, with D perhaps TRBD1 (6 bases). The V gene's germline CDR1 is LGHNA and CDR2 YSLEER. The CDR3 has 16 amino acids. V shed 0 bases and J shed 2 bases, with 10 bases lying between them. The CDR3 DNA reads TGCGCCAGCAGCCAAGATTCGGGACACAACACCGGGGAGCTGTTTTTT. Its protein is CASSQDSGHNTGELFF.

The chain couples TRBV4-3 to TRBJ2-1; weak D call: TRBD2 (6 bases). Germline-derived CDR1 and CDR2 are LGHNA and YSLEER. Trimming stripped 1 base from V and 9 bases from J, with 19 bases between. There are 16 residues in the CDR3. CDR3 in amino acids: CASSQVSLRDFGEQFF. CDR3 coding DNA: TGCGCCAGCAGCCAAGTTAGCCTTAGGGACTTCGGTGAGCAGTTCTTC.

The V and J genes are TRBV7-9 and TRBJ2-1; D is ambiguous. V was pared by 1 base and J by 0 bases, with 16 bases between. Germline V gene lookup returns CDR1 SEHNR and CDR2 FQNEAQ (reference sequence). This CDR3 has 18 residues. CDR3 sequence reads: CASSLGLYGRSSYNEQFF. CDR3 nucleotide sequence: TGTGCCAGCAGCTTAGGGTTATATGGTAGGAGCTCCTACAATGAGCAGTTCTTC.

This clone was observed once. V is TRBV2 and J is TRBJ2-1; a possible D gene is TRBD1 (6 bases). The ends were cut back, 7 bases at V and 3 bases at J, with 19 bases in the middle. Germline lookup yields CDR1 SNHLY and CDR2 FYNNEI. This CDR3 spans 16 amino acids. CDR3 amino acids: CASTSRRQAGYNEQFF. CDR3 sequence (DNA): TGTGCCAGCACCTCTCGGCGACAGGCTGGCTACAATGAGCAGTTCTTC.